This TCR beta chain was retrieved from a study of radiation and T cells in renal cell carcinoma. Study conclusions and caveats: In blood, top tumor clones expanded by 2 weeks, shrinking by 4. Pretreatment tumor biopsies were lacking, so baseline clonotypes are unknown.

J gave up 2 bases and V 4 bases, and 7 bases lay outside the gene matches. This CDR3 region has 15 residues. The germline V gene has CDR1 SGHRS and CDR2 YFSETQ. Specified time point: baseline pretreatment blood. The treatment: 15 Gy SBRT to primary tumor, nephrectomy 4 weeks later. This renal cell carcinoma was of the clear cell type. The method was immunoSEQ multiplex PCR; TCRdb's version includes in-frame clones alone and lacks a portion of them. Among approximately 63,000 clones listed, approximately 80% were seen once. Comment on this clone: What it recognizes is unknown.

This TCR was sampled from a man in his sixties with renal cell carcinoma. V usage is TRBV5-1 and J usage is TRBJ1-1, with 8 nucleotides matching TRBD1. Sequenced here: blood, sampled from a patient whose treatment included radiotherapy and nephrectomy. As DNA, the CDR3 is TGCGCCAGCAGCCCCCGGACAGGGTCCAACACTGAAGCTTTCTTT. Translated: CASSPRTGSNTEAFF.